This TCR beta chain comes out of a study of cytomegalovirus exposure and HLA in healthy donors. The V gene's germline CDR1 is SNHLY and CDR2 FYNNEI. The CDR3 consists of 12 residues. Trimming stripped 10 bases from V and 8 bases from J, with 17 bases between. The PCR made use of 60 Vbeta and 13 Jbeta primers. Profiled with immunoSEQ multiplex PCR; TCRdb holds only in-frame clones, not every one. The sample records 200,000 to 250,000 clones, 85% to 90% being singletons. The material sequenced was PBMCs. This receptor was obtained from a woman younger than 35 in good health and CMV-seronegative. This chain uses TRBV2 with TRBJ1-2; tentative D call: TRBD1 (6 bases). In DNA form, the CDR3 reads TGTGCCAACGACAGGCTGACATTAGGCTACACCTTC. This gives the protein CANDRLTLGYTF.